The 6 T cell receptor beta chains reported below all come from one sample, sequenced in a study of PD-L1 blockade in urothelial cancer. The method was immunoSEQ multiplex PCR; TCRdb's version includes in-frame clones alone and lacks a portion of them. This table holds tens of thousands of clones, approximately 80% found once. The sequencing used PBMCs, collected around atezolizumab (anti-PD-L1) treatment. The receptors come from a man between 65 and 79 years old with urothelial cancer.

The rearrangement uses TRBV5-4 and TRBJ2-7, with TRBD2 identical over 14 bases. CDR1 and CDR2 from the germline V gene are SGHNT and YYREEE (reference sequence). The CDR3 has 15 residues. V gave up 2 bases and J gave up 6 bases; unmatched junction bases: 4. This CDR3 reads CASSLGTSGRGEQYF. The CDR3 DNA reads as TGTGCCAGCAGCTTAGGGACTAGCGGGAGAGGCGAGCAGTACTTC.

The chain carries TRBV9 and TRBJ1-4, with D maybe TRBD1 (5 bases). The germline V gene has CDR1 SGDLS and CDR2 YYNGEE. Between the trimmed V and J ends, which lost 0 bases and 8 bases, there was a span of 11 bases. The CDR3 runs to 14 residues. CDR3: CASSVAGDFEKLFF. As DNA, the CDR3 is TGTGCCAGCAGCGTAGCGGGGGATTTCGAAAAACTGTTTTTT.

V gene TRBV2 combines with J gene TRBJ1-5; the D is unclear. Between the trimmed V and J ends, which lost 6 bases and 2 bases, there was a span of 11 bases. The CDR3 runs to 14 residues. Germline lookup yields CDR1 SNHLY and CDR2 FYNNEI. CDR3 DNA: TGTGCCAGCAGATCCGGTTTTGGCAATCAGCCCCAGCATTTT. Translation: CASRSGFGNQPQHF.

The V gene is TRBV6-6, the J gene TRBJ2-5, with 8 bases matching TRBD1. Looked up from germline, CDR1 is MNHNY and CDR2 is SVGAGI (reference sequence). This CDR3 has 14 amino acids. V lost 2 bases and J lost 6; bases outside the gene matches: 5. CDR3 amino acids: CASSYIDRGQTQYF. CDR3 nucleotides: TGTGCCAGCAGTTACATTGACAGGGGACAGACCCAGTACTTC.

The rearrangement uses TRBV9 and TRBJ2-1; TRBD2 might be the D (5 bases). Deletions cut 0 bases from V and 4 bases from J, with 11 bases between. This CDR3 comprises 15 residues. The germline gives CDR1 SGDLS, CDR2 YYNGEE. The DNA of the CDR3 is TGTGCCAGCAGCGTAGACGGGGAAGGATACAATGAGCAGTTCTTC. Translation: CASSVDGEGYNEQFF. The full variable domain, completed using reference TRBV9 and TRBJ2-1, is DSGVTQTPKHLITATGQRVTLRCSPRSGDLSVYWYQQSLDQGLQFLIQYYNGEERAKGNILERFSAQQFPDLHSELNLSSLELGDSALYFCASSVDGEGYNEQFFGPGTRLTVL.

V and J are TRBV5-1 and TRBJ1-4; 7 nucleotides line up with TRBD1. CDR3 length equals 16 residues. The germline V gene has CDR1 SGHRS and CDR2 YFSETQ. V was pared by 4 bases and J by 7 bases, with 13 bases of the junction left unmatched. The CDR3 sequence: CASSHGQAASAEKLFF. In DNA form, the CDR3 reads TGCGCCAGCAGCCACGGACAGGCTGCTTCCGCTGAAAAACTGTTTTTT.